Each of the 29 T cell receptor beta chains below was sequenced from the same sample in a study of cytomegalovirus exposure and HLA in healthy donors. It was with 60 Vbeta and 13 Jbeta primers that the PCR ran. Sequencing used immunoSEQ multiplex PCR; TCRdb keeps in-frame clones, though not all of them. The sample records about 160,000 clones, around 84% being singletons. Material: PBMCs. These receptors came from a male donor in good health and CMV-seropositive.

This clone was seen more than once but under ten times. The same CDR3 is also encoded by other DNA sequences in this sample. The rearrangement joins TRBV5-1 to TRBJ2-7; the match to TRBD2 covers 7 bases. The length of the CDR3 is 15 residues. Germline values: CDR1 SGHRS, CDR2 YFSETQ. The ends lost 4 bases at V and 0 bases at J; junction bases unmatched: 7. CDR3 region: CASSPGIAGSYEQYF. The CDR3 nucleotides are TGCGCCAGCAGCCCGGGGATAGCGGGCTCCTACGAGCAGTACTTC.

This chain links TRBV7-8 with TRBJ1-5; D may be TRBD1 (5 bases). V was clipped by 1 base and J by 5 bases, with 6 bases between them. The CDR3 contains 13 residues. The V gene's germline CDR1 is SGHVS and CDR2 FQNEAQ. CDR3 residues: CASSLGGDQPQHF. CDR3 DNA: TGTGCCAGCAGCTTAGGGGGGGATCAGCCCCAGCATTTT.

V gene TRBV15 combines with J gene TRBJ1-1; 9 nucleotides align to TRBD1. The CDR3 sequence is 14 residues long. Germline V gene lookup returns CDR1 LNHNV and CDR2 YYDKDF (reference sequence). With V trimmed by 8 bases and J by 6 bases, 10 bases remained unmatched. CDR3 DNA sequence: TGTGCCACCTGGGACAGGGTAAACGGCGCTGAAGCTTTCTTT. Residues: CATWDRVNGAEAFF.

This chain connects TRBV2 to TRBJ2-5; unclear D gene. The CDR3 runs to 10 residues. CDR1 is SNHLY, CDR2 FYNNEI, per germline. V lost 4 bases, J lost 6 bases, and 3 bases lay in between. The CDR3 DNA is TGTGCCAGCAGTGTTAAGACCCAGTACTTC. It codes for CASSVKTQYF.

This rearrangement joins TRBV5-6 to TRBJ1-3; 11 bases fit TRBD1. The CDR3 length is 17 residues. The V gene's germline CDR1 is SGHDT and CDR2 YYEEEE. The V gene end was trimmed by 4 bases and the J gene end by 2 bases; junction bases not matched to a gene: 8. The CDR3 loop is CASSRDRGFFAGNTIYF. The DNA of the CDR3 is TGTGCCAGCAGCCGGGACAGGGGGTTTTTCGCTGGAAACACCATATATTTT. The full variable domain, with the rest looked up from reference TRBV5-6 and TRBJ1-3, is DAGVTQSPTHLIKTRGQQVTLRCSPKSGHDTVSWYQQALGQGPQFIFQYYEEEERQRGNFPDRFSGHQFPNYSSELNVNALLLGDSALYLCASSRDRGFFAGNTIYFGEGSWLTVV.

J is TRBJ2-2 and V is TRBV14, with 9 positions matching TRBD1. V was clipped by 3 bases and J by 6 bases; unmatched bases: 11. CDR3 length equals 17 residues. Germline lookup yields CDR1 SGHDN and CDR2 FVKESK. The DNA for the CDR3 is TGTGCCAGCAGCCAGTTACTCCCGGGACAGGGCGCCGGGGAGCTGTTTTTT. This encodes CASSQLLPGQGAGELFF.

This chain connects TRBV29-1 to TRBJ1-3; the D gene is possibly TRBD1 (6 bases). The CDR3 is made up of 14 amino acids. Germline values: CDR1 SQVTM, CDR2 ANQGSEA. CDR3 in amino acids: CRRYRANAGNTIYF. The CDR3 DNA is TGCAGGCGCTACAGGGCCAACGCTGGAAACACCATATATTTT.

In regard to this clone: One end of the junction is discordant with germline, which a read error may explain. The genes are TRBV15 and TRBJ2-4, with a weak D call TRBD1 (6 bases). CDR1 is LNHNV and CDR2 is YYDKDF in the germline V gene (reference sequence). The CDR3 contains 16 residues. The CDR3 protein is CATSRGGQLAKNSQYF. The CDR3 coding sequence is TGTGCCACCAGCAGGGGTGGACAGCTCGCCAAAAACAGTCAGTACTTC.

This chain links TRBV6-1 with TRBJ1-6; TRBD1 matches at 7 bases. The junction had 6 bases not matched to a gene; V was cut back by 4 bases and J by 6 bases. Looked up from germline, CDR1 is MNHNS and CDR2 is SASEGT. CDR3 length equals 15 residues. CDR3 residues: CASSVLRDSNSPLHF. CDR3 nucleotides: TGTGCCAGCAGTGTCCTCCGGGACAGTAATTCACCCCTCCACTTT.

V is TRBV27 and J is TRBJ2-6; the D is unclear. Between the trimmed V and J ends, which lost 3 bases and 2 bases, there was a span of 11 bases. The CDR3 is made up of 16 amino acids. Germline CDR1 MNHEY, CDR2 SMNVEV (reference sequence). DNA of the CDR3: TGTGCCAGCAGTTTCCCCTTGAGCACTGGGGCCAACGTCCTGACTTTC. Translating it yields CASSFPLSTGANVLTF.

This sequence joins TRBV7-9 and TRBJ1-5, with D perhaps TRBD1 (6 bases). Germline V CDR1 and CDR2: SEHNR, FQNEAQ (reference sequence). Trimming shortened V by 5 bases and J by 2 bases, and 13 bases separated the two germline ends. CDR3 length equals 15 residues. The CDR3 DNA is TGTGCCAGCAGCCGATCGGACAGCGGCAATCAGCCCCAGCATTTT. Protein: CASSRSDSGNQPQHF.

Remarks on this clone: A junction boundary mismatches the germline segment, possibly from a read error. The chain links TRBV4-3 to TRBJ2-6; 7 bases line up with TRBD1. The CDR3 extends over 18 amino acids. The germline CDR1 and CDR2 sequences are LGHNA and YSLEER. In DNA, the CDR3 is TGCGCCAGCAGCCGATCCGGGACAGCGCGCTCTGGGGCCAACGGCCTGACTTTC. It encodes CASSRSGTARSGANGLTF.

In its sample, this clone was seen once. The CDR3 reads CASSDRGSNAGELFF. DNA for the CDR3: TGTGCCAGCAGTGATCGCGGGAGCAATGCCGGGGAGCTGTTTTTT. The rearrangement uses TRBV28 and TRBJ2-2; TRBD2 agrees at 7 bases. V was clipped by 5 bases and J by 6 bases; unmatched bases: 9. Germline values: CDR1 MDHEN, CDR2 SYDVKM. The CDR3 is 15 residues long.

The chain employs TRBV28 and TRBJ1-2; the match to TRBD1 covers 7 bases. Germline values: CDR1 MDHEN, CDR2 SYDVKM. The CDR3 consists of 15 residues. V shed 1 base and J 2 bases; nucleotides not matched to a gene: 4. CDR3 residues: CASSLSTGLNYGYTF. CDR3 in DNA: TGTGCCAGCAGTTTATCGACAGGGTTAAACTATGGCTACACCTTC.

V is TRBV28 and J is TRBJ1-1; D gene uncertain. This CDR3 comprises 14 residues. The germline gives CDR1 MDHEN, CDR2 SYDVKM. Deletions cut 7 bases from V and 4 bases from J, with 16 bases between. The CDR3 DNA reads TGTGCCAGCAAACGGGTTTCCGGATCCACTGAAGCTTTCTTT. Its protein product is CASKRVSGSTEAFF.

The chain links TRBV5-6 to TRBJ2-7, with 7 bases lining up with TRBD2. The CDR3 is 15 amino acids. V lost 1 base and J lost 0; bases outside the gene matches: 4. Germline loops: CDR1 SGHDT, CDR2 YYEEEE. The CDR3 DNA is TGTGCCAGCAGCTTGCCGGCTAGCGGCTCCTACGAGCAGTACTTC. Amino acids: CASSLPASGSYEQYF.

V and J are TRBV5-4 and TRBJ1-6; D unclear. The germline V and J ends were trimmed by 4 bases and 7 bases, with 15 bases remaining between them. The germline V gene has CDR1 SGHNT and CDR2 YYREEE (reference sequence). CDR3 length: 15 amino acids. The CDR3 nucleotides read TGTGCCAGCAGCCCCCCTGGGCCGGAAAATTCACCCCTCCACTTT. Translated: CASSPPGPENSPLHF.

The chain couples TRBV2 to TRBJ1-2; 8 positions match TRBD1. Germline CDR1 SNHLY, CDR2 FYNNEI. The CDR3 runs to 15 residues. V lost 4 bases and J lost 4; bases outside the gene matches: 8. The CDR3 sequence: CASSGSRGHSYGYTF. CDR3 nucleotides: TGTGCCAGCAGTGGATCCAGGGGGCACAGCTATGGCTACACCTTC.

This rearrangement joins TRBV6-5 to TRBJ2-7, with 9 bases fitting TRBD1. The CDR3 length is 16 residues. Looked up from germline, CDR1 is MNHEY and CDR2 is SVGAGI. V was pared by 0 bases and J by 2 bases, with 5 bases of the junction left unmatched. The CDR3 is CASSYSVQGAPYEQYF. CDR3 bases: TGTGCCAGCAGTTACTCTGTACAGGGGGCCCCCTACGAGCAGTACTTC.

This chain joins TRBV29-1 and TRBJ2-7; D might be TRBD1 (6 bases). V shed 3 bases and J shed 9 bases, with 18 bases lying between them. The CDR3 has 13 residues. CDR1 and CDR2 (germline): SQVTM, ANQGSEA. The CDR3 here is CSVEGTSYAGQYF. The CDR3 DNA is TGCAGCGTTGAGGGGACAAGCTACGCTGGGCAGTACTTC.

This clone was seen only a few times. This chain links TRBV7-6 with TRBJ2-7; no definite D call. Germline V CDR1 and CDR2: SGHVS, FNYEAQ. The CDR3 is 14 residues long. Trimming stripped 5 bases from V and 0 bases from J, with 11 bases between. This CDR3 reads CASSPVGLSYEQYF. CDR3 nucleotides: TGTGCCAGCAGCCCAGTGGGCCTCTCCTACGAGCAGTACTTC.

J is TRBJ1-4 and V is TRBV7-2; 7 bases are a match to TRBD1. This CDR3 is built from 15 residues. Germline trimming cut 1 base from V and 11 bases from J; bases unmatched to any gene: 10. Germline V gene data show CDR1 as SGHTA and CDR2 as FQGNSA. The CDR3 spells CASSLVRQGRGKLFF. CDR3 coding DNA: TGTGCCAGCAGCTTAGTCCGACAGGGACGCGGCAAACTGTTTTTT.

The CDR3 is CASSLARGRNYGYTF. DNA of the CDR3: TGTGCCAGCAGCTTGGCCCGGGGAAGAAACTATGGCTACACCTTC. V usage is TRBV5-4 and J usage is TRBJ1-2; D not certain. The CDR3 consists of 15 residues. Germline V gives CDR1 SGHNT, CDR2 YYREEE (reference sequence). V shed 0 bases and J shed 2 bases, with 11 bases lying between them.

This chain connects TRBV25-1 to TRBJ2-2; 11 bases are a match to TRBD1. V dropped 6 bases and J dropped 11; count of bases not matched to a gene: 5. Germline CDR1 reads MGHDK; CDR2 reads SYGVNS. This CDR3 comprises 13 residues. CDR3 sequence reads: CASSGTGGKELFF. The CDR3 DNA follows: TGTGCCAGCAGCGGGACAGGGGGTAAAGAGCTGTTTTTT. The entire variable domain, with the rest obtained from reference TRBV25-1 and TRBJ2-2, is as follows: EADIYQTPRYLVIGTGKKITLECSQTMGHDKMYWYQQDPGMELHLIHYSYGVNSTEKGDLSSESTVSRIRTEHFPLTLESARPSHTSQYLCASSGTGGKELFFGEGSRLTVL.

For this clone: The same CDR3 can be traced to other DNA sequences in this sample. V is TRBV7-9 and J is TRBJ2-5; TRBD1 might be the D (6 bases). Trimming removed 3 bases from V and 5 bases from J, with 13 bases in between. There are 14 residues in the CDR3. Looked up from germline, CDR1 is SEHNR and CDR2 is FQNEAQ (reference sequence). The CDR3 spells CASSLWGRGETQYF. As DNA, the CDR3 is TGTGCCAGCAGCTTGTGGGGGCGCGGGGAGACCCAGTACTTC.

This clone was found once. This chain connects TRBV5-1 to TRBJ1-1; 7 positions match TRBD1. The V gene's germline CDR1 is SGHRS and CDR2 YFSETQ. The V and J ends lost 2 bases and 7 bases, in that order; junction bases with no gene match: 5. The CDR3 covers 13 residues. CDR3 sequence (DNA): TGCGCCAGCAGCTTCCCGGGACAGTATGAAGCTTTCTTT. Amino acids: CASSFPGQYEAFF. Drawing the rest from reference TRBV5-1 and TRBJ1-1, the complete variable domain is KAGVTQTPRYLIKTRGQQVTLSCSPISGHRSVSWYQQTPGQGLQFLFEYFSETQRNKGNFPGRFSGRQFSNSRSEMNVSTLELGDSALYLCASSFPGQYEAFFGQGTRLTVV.

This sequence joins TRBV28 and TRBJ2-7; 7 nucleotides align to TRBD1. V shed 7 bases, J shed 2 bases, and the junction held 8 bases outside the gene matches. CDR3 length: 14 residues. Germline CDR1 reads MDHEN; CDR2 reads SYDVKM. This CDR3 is CASTPVDRTYEQYF. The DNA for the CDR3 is TGTGCCAGCACCCCGGTGGACAGGACCTACGAGCAGTACTTC.

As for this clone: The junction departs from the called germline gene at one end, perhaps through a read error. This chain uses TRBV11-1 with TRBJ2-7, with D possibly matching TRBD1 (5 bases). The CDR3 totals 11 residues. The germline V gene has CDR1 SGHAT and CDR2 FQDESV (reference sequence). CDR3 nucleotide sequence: TGTGCCAGCAGCCACAGGCCCAGGTGGGTCTTC. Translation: CASSHRPRWVF. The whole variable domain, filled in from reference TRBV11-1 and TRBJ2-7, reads EAEVAQSPRYKITEKSQAVAFWCDPISGHATLYWYRQILGQGPELLVQFQDESVVDDSQLPKDRFSAERLKGVDSTLKIQPAELGDSAMYLCASSHRPRWVFGPGTRLTVT.

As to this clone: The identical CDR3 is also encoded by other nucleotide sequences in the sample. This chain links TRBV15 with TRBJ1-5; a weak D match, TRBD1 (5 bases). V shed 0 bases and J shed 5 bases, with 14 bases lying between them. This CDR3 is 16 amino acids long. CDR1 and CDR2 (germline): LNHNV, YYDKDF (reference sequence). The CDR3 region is CATSRDFAGLDQPQHF. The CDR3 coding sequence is TGTGCCACCAGCAGAGATTTTGCAGGGTTGGATCAGCCCCAGCATTTT.